This T cell receptor (beta chain) originates from a study of cytomegalovirus exposure and HLA in healthy donors. Trimming pared 3 bases from V and 3 bases from J, leaving 13 bases between. Per germline, CDR1 SGDLS and CDR2 YYNGEE. CDR3 length: 14 amino acids. This clone was observed a single time. Its antigen remains unidentified. The protocol was immunoSEQ multiplex PCR, while the TCRdb copy is restricted to in-frame clones and leaves out a portion. This table holds 120,000 or so clones, 89% found once. Donors came from a validation cohort of over a hundred subjects, distinct from the first 666-subject cohort. Regarding the study as a whole: Researchers reported that three CMV-associated chains were confirmed in vitro as CMV antigen-specific. Researchers catalogued over 150 TCR beta chains as cytomegalovirus-associated. Cytomegalovirus status was reportedly diagnosed by the classifier with high sensitivity and specificity.

The receptor was isolated from a woman aged 18-29 years in good health and CMV-seronegative. Material: PBMCs. The V call is TRBV9, the J call TRBJ2-7, with D perhaps TRBD1 (6 bases). The CDR3 region has the DNA TGTGCCAGCAGCGCCGGGACACCATACTACGAGCAGTACTTC. This encodes CASSAGTPYYEQYF.